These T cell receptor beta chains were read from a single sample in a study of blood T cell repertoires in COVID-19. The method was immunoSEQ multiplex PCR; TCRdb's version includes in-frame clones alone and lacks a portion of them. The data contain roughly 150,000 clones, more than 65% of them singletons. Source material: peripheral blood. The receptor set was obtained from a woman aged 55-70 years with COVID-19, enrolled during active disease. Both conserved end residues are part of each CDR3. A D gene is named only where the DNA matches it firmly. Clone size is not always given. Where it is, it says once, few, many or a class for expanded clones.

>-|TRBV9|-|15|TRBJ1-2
TGTGCCAGCAGCGTAGATGGGGGCGCGAGCTATGGCTACACCTTC
CASSVDGGASYGYTF
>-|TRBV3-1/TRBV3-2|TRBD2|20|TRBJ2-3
TGTGCCAGCAGCCAACTCTTTGGGACTAGCGGGGCCACGAGCACAGATACGCAGTATTTT
CASSQLFGTSGATSTDTQYF
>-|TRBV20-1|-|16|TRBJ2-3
TGCAGTGCTAGTAGGCGGGGGCGGATTGGTTCAGATACGCAGTATTTT
CSASRRGRIGSDTQYF
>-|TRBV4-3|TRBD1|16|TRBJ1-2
TGCGCCAGCAGCCCTAGACAGGGCCCCATAATAGGTGGCTACACCTTC
CASSPRQGPIIGGYTF
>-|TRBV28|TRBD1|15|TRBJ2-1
TGTGCCAGCAGCCAACAGGGGGCGATGAGTGGTGAGCAGTTCTTC
CASSQQGAMSGEQFF
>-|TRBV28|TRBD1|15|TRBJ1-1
TGTGCCAGCAGTTGGGGGGGGACAGGGAACACTGAAGCTTTCTTT
CASSWGGTGNTEAFF
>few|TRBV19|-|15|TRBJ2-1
TGTGCCAGTAGCCTACAGGGTAATCGAGAGGGAGAGCAGTTCTTC
CASSLQGNREGEQFF
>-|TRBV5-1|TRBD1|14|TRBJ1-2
TGCGCCAGCAGCATGGGACAGGGGTTCTATGGCTACACCTTC
CASSMGQGFYGYTF
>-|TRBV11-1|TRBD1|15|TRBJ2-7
TGTGCCAGCAGCTCCCGGGGACAGGGGGTATACGAGCAGTACTTC
CASSSRGQGVYEQYF
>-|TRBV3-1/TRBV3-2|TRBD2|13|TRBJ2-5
TGTGCCAGCAGCCAAGGACTAGCCGGGACCCAGTACTTC
CASSQGLAGTQYF
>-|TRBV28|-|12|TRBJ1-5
TGTGCCGGTCAGGGTCTTAATCAGCCCCAGCATTTT
CAGQGLNQPQHF
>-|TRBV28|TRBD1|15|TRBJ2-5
TGTGCCAGCAGTCGGCCCGGGACAGGGGTAGAGACCCAGTACTTC
CASSRPGTGVETQYF
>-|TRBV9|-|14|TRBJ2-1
TGTGCCAGCAGCGTAGAGGGGGAGGGTGATAGTGAGTTCTTC
CASSVEGEGDSEFF
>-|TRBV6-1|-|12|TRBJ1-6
TGTGCCAGCAGTGACCCAAATTCACCCCTCCACTTT
CASSDPNSPLHF
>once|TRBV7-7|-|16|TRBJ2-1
TGTGCTAGCAGCCCGATAGCTGGGAGCTCCTACAATGAGCAGTTCTTC
CASSPIAGSSYNEQFF
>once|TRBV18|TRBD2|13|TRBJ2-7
TGTGCCAGCTCACCACCGCGGGGGACGAAGCAGTACTTC
CASSPPRGTKQYF
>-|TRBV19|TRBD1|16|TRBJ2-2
TGTGCCAGTAGTCCCTGGGACAGGCAATCGACCGGGGAGCTGTTTTTT
CASSPWDRQSTGELFF